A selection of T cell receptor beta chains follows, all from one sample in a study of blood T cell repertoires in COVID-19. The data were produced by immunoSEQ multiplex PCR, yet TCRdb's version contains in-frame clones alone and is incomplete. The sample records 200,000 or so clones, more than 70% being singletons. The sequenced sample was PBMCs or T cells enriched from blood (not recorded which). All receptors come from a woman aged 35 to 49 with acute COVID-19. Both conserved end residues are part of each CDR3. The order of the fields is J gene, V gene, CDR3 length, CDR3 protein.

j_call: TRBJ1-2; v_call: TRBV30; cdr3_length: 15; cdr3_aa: CAWSREGRPNYGYTF
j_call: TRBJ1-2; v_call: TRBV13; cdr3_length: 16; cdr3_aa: CASSVGNRVKVDGYTF
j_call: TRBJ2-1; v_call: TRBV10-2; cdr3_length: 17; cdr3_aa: CASSDQTSGLSYNEQFF
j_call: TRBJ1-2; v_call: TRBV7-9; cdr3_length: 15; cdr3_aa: CASSQGGWANYGYTF
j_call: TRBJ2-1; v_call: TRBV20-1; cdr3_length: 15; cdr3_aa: CSASWTSGNYNEQFF
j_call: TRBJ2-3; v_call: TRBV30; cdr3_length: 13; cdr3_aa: CAWSVGRADTQYF
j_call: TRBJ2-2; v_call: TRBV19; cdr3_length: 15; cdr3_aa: CASSYRGGHTGELFF
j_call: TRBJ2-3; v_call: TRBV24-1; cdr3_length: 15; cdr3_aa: CATSDPGQITDTQYF
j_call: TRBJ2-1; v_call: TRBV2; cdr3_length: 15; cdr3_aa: CASSELRTFLQEQFF
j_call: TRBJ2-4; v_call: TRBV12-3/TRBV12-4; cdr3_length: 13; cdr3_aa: CASAILAKNIQYF
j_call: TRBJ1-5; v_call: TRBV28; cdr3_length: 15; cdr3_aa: CASSARDRAGQPQHF
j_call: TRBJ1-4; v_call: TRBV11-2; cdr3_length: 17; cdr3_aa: CASSLGRGLKTNEKLFF
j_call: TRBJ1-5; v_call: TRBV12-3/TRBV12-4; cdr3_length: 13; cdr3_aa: CASNRDSFQPQHF
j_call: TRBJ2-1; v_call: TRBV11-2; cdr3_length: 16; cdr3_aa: CASSSRLAGGLDEQFF
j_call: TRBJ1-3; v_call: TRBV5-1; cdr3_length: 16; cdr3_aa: CASSLLGAISGNTIYF
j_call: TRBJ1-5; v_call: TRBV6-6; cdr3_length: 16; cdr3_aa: CASSPGQGMSNQPQHF
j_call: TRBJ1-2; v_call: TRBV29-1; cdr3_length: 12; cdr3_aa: CSVEDSDYGYTF
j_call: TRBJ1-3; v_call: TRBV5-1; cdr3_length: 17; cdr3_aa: CASSLVPTGAAGNTIYF
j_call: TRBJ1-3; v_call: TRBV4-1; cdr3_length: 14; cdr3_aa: CASSHLDRENTIYF
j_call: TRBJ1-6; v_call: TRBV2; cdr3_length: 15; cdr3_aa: CASRGDRGRNSPLHF
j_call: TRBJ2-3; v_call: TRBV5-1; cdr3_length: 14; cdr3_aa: CASSLASGGDTQYF
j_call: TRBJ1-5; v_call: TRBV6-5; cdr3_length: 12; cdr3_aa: CASSRTAGPGHF
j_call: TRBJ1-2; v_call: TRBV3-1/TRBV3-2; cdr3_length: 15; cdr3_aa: CASSQDIDRGSGYTF
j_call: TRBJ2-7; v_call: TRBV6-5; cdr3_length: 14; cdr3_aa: CASQPITSSYEQYF
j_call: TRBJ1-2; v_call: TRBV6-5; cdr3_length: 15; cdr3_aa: CASSYSGATGNGYTF
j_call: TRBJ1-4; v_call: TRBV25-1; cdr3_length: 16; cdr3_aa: CASSEYEGTGGEKLFF
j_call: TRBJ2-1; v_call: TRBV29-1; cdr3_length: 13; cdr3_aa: CSVERTGQGEQFF
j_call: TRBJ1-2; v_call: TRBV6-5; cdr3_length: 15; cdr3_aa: CASSTETGSIYGYTF